This TCR beta chain was sequenced for a study of cytomegalovirus exposure and HLA in healthy donors. Primers for the PCR totalled 60 Vbeta and 13 Jbeta. Clones were read by immunoSEQ multiplex PCR, and TCRdb kept only the in-frame ones, dropping some. The data hold around 110,000 clones, with 82% observed a single time. This CDR3 spans 19 amino acids. Losses at the gene ends were 6 bases for V and 1 base for J; bases not matched to a gene: 14. Germline CDR1 and CDR2: SGHAT and FQNNGV. This clone was picked up a small number of times. This chain joins TRBV11-2 and TRBJ1-6, with 8 bases fitting TRBD1. The receptor's source is a man aged 45-65 years in good health and CMV-seronegative. The sequenced sample was PBMCs. The CDR3 spells CASRDYRGRDRSYNSPLHF. The DNA for the CDR3 is TGTGCCAGCAGGGACTACCGGGGCCGGGACAGGTCCTATAATTCACCCCTCCACTTT.